This T cell receptor beta chain was sequenced during a study of T cell changes during pregnancy in multiple sclerosis. Only in-frame clones appear in the TCRdb table, and some are missing; sequencing was by immunoSEQ multiplex PCR. The sample has about 67,000 clones; around 93% are singletons. This CDR3 has 16 residues. V lost 0 bases to trimming and J lost 3 bases; unmatched junction nucleotides: 0. The germline V gene has CDR1 SGHTS and CDR2 YDEGEE. This specimen consisted of peripheral blood, obtained in the second trimester of pregnancy. The gene calls are TRBV5-8 and TRBJ2-3; 14 bases line up with TRBD2. The TCR originated in a female donor in good health, enrolled as a control in a pregnancy study. CDR3 in amino acids: CASSLGLAGGTDTQYF. The CDR3 region has the DNA TGTGCCAGCAGCTTGGGACTAGCGGGGGGGACAGATACGCAGTATTTT.